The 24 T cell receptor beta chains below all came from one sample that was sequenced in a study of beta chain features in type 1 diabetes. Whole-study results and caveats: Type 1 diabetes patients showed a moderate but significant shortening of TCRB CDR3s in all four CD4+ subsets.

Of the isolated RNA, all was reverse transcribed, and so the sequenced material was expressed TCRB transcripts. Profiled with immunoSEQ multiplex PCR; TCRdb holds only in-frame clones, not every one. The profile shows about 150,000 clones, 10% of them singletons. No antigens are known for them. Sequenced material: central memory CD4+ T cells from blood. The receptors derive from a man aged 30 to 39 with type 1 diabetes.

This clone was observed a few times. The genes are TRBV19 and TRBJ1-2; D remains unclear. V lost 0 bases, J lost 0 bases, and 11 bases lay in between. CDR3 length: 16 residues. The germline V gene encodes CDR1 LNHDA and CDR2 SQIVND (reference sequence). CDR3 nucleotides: TGTGCCAGTAGTATAGATGGTGGCAGTACTAACTATGGCTACACCTTC. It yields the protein CASSIDGGSTNYGYTF. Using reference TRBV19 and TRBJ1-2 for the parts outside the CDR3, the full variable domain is DGGITQSPKYLFRKEGQNVTLSCEQNLNHDAMYWYRQDPGQGLRLIYYSQIVNDFQKGDIAEGYSVSREKKESFPLTVTSAQKNPTAFYLCASSIDGGSTNYGYTFGSGTRLTVV.

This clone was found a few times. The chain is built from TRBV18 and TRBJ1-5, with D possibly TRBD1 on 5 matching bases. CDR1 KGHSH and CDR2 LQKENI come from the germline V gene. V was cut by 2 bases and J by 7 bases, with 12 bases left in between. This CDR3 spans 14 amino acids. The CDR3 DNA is TGTGCCAGCTCACCAACAAGCTCAGGGCAGCCCCAGCATTTT. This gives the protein CASSPTSSGQPQHF. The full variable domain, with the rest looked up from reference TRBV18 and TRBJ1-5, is NAGVMQNPRHLVRRRGQEARLRCSPMKGHSHVYWYRQLPEEGLKFMVYLQKENIIDESGMPKERFSAEFPKEGPSILRIQQVVRGDSAAYFCASSPTSSGQPQHFGDGTRLSIL.

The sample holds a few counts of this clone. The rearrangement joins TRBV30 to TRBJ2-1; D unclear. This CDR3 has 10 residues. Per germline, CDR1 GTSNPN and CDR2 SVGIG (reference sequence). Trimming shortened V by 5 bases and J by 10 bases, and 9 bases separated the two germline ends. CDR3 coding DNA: TGTGCCTGGGGCCCGCGGGAGCAGTTCTTC. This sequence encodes CAWGPREQFF.

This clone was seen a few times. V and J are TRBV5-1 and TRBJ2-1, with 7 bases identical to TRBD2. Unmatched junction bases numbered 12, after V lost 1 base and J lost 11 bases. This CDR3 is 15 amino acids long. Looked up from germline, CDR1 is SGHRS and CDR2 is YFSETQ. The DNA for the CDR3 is TGCGCCAGCAGCTTGTTATCGACGGCGGGAGCACAGCAGTTCTTC. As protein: CASSLLSTAGAQQFF.

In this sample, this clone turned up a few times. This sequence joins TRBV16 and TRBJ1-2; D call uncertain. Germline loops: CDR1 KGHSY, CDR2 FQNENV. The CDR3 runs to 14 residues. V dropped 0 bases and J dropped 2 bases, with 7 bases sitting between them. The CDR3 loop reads CASSQSSGNYGYTF. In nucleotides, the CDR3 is TGTGCCAGCAGCCAATCATCAGGAAACTATGGCTACACCTTC.

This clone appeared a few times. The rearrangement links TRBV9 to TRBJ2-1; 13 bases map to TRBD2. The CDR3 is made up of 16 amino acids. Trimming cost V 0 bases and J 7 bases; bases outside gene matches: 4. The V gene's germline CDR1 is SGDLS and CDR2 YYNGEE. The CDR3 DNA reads TGTGCCAGCAGCGTAGCTGGGACTAGCGGGATGAATGAGCAGTTCTTC. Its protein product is CASSVAGTSGMNEQFF. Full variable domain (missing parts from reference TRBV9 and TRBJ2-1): DSGVTQTPKHLITATGQRVTLRCSPRSGDLSVYWYQQSLDQGLQFLIQYYNGEERAKGNILERFSAQQFPDLHSELNLSSLELGDSALYFCASSVAGTSGMNEQFFGPGTRLTVL.

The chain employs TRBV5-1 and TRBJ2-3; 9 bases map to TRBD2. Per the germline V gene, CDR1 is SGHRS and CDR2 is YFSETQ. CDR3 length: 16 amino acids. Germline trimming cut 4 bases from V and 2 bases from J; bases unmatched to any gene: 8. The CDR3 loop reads CASSRTTSGLTDTQYF. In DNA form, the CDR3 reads TGCGCCAGCAGCCGCACGACTAGCGGACTCACAGATACGCAGTATTTT.

The CDR3 DNA reads as TGTGCCAGCAGCTATGACAGCTATGGCTACACCTTC. The encoded protein is CASSYDSYGYTF. This sequence joins TRBV5-4 and TRBJ1-2, with D possibly TRBD1 on 5 matching bases. V shed 3 bases and J shed 4 bases, with 7 bases lying between them. The CDR3 sequence is 12 residues long. Per germline, CDR1 SGHNT and CDR2 YYREEE (reference sequence).

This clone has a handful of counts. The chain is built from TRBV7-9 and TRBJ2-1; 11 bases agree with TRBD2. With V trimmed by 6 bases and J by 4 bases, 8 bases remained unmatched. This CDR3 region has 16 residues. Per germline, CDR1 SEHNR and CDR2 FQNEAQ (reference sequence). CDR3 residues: CASRLSGTSGYNEQFF. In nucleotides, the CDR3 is TGTGCCAGCAGATTATCGGGGACTAGCGGATACAATGAGCAGTTCTTC. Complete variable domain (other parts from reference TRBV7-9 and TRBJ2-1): DTGVSQNPRHKITKRGQNVTFRCDPISEHNRLYWYRQTLGQGPEFLTYFQNEAQLEKSRLLSDRFSAERPKGSFSTLEIQRTEQGDSAMYLCASRLSGTSGYNEQFFGPGTRLTVL.

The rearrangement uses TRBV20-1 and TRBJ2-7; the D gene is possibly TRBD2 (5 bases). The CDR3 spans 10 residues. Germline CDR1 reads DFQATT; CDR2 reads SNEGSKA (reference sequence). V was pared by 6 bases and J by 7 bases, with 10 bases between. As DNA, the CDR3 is TGCAGTGCCACGAGGGAGGAGCAGTACTTC. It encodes CSATREEQYF.

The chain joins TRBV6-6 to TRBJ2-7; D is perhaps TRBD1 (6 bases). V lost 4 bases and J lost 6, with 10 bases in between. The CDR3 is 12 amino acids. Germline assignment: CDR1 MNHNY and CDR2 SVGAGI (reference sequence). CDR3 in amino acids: CASSSQGAEQYF. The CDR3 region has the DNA TGTGCCAGCAGTTCACAGGGTGCCGAGCAGTACTTC.

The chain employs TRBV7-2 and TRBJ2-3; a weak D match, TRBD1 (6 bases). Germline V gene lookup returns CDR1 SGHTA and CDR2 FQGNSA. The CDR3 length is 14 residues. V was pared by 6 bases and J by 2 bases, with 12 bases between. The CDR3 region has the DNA TGTGCCAGCAGTCTGACAGGTTACACAGATACGCAGTATTTT. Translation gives CASSLTGYTDTQYF.

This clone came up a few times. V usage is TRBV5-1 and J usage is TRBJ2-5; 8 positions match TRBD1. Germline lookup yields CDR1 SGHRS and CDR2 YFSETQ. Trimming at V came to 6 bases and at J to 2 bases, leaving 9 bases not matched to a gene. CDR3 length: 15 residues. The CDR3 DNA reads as TGCGCCAGCACCCGGGACAGGATAGATCAAGAGACCCAGTACTTC. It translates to CASTRDRIDQETQYF.

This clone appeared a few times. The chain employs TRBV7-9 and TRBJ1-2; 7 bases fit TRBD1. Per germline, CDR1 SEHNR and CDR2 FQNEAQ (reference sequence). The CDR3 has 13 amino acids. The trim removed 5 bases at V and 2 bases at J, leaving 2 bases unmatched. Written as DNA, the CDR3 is TGTGCCAGCAGCAGGGACAGAAACTATGGCTACACCTTC. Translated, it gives CASSRDRNYGYTF.

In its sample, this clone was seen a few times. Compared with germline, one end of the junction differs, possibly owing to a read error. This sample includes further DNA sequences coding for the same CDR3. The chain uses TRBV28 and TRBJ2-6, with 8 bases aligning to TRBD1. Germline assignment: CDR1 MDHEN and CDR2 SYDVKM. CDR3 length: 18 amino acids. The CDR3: CASSQGQGTSSGANVLTF. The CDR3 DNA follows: TGTGCCAGCAGTCAAGGACAGGGCACTTCTTCTGGGGCCAATGTCCTGACTTTC.

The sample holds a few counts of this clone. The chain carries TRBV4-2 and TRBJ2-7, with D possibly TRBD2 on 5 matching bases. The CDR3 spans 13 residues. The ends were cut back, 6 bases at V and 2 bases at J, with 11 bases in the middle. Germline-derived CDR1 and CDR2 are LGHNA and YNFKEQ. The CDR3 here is CASSPGKTYEQYF. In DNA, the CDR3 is TGTGCCAGCAGTCCCGGGAAGACCTACGAGCAGTACTTC.

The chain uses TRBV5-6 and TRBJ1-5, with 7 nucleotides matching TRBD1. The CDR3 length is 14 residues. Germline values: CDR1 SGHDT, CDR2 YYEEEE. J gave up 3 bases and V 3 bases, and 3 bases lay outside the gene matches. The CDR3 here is CASSSGTDNQPQHF. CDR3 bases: TGTGCCAGCAGCTCTGGGACAGACAATCAGCCCCAGCATTTT.

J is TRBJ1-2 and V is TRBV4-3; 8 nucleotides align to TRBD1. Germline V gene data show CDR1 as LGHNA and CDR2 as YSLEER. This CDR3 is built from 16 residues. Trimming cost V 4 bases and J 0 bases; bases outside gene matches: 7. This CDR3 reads CASSPGQERANYGYTF. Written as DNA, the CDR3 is TGCGCCAGCAGCCCGGGACAGGAACGAGCTAACTATGGCTACACCTTC.

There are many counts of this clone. The CDR3, as DNA: TGTGCCAGCTCACCAAAACGGACCGGGGATATGGGCAATCAGCCCCAGCATTTT. This sequence encodes CASSPKRTGDMGNQPQHF. This sequence joins TRBV18 and TRBJ1-5, with no clear D. The CDR3 runs 18 residues. Trimming removed 2 bases from V and 2 bases from J, with 19 bases in between. Per germline, CDR1 KGHSH and CDR2 LQKENI.

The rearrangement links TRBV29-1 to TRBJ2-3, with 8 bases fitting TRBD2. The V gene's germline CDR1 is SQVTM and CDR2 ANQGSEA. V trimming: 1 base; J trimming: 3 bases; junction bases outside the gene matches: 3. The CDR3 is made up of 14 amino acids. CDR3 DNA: TGCAGCGTTGAAGCGGGGGGGGGTACAGATACGCAGTATTTT. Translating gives CSVEAGGGTDTQYF.

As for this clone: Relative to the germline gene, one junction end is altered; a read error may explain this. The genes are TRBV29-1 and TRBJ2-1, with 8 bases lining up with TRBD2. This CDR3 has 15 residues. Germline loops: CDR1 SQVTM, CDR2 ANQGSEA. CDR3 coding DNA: TGCAGCGTTGATGGCGCGGGAGGTCACTACGATGAGCAGTTCTTC. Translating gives CSVDGAGGHYDEQFF.

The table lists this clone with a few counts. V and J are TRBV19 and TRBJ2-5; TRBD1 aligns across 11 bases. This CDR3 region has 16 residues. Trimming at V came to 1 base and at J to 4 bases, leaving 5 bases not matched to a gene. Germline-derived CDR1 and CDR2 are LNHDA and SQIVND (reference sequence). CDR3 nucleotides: TGTGCCAGTAGTATAGTCGGACAGGGGGCTGGAGAGACCCAGTACTTC. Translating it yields CASSIVGQGAGETQYF.

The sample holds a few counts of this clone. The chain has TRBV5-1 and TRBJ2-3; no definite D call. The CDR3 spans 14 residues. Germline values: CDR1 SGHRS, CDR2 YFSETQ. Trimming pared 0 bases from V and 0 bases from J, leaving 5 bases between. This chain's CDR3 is CASSLAASTDTQYF. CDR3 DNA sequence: TGCGCCAGCAGCTTGGCAGCGAGCACAGATACGCAGTATTTT. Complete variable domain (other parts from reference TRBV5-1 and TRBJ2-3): KAGVTQTPRYLIKTRGQQVTLSCSPISGHRSVSWYQQTPGQGLQFLFEYFSETQRNKGNFPGRFSGRQFSNSRSEMNVSTLELGDSALYLCASSLAASTDTQYFGPGTRLTVL.

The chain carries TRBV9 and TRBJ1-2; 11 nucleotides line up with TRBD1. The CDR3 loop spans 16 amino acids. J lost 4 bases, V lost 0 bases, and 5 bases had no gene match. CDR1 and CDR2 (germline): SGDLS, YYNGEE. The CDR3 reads CASSVAGDRGTYGYTF. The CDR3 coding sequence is TGTGCCAGCAGCGTAGCTGGGGACAGGGGGACCTATGGCTACACCTTC. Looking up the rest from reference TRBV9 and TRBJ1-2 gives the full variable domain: DSGVTQTPKHLITATGQRVTLRCSPRSGDLSVYWYQQSLDQGLQFLIQYYNGEERAKGNILERFSAQQFPDLHSELNLSSLELGDSALYFCASSVAGDRGTYGYTFGSGTRLTVV.